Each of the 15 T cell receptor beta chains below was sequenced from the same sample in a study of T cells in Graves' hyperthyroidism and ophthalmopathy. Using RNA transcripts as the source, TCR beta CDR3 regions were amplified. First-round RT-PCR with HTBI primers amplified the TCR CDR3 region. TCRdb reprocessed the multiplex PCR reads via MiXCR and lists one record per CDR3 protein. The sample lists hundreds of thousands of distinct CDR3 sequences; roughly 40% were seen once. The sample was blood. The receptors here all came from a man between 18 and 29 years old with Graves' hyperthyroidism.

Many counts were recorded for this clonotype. The CDR3 protein is CASSTGLHQHF. The CDR3 nucleotides read TGTGCCAGCAGCACCGGGCTTCACCAGCATTTT. This sequence joins TRBV5-6 and TRBJ1-5; unclear D gene. The V end lost 4 bases, the J end lost 12 bases, and 11 bases lay between the germline ends. This CDR3 is built from 11 residues. Germline-derived CDR1 and CDR2 are SGHDT and YYEEEE. Full variable domain (outside the CDR3, taken from reference TRBV5-6 and TRBJ1-5): DAGVTQSPTHLIKTRGQQVTLRCSPKSGHDTVSWYQQALGQGPQFIFQYYEEEERQRGNFPDRFSGHQFPNYSSELNVNALLLGDSALYLCASSTGLHQHFGDGTRLSIL.

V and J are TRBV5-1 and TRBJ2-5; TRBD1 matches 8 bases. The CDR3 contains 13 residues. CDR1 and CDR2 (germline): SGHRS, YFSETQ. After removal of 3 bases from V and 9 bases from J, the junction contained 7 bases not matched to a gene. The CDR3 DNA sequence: TGCGCCAGCAGCTCGACAGGGGATCAGCCCCAGTACTTC. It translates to CASSSTGDQPQYF.

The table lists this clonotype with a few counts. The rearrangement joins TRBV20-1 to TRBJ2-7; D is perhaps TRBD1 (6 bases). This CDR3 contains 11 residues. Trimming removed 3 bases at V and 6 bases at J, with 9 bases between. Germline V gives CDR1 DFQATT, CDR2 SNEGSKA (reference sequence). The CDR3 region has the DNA TGCAGTGCTAGTGTCAGGGGCGAGCAGTACTTC. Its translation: CSASVRGEQYF.

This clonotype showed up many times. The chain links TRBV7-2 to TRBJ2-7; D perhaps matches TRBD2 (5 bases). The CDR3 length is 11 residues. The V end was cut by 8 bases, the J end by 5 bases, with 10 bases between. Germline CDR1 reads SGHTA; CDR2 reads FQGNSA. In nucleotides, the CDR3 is TGTGCCAGCGGACTTGAGAACGAGCAGTACTTC. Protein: CASGLENEQYF.

The CDR3 is CSASQPRLAGGETQYF. CDR3 nucleotide sequence: TGCAGTGCTTCACAACCTCGACTAGCGGGGGGGGAGACCCAGTACTTC. The rearrangement links TRBV20-1 to TRBJ2-5; TRBD2 aligns across 14 bases. This CDR3 comprises 16 residues. The J segment lost 5 bases and the V segment lost 5 bases, leaving 10 bases of the junction unmatched. CDR1 is DFQATT, CDR2 SNEGSKA, per germline (reference sequence).

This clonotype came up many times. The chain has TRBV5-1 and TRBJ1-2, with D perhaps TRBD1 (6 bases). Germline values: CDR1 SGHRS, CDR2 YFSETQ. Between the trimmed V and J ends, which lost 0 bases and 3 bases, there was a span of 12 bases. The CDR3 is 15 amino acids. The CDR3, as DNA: TGCGCCAGCAGCTTGGACTCACAGGGAGACTATGGCTACACCTTC. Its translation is CASSLDSQGDYGYTF.

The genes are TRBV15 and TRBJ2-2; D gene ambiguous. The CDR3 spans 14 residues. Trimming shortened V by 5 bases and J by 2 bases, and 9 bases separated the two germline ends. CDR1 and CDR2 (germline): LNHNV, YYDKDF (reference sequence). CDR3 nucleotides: TGTGCCACCAGCTTCAAGACCAACACCGGGGAGCTGTTTTTT. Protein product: CATSFKTNTGELFF.

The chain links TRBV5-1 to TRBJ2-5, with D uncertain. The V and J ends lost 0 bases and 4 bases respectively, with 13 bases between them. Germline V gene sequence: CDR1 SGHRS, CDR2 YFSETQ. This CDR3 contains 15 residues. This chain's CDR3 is CASSLGSQGPETQYF. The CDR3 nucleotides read TGCGCCAGCAGCTTGGGATCACAAGGGCCAGAGACCCAGTACTTC.

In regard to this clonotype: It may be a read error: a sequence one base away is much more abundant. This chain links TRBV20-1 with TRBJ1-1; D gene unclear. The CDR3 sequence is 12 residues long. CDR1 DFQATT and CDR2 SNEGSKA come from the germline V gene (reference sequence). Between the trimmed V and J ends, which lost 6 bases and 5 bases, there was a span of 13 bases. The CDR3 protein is CSADAGKTEAFF. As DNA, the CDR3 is TGCAGTGCCGATGCGGGGAAGACTGAAGCTTTCTTT.

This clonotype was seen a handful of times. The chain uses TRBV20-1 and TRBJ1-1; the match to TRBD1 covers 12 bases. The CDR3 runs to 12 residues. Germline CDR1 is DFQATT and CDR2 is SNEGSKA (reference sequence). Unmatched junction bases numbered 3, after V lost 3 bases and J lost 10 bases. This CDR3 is CSASGTGGRAFF. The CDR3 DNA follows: TGCAGTGCTAGCGGGACAGGGGGCCGAGCTTTCTTT.

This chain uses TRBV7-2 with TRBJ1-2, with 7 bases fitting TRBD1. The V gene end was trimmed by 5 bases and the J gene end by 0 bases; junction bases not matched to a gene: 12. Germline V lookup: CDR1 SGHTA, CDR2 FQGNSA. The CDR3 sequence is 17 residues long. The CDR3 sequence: CASSEPPQDRPNYGYTF. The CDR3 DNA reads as TGTGCCAGCAGCGAGCCCCCCCAGGACAGGCCTAACTATGGCTACACCTTC. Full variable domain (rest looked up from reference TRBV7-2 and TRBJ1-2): GAGVSQSPSNKVTEKGKDVELRCDPISGHTALYWYRQSLGQGLEFLIYFQGNSAPDKSGLPSDRFSAERTGGSVSTLTIQRTQQEDSAVYLCASSEPPQDRPNYGYTFGSGTRLTVV.

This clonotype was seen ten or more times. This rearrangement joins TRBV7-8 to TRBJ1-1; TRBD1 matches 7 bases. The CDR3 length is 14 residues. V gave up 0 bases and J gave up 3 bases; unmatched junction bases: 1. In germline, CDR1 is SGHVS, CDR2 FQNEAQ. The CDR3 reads CASSLATGDTEAFF. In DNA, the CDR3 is TGTGCCAGCAGCTTAGCTACAGGGGACACTGAAGCTTTCTTT.

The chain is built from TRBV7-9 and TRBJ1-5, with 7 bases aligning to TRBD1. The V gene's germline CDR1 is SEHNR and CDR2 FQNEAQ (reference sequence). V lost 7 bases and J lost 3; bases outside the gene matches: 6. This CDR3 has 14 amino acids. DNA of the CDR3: TGTGCCAGCACCAAGACAGGGCACAATCAGCCCCAGCATTTT. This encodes CASTKTGHNQPQHF.

CDR3 sequence: CASSQDQDRGRGYTF. The DNA for the CDR3 is TGTGCCAGCAGCCAAGATCAAGACAGGGGGCGAGGCTACACCTTC. The J gene is TRBJ1-2, the V gene TRBV4-2, with 10 bases identical to TRBD1. J gave up 8 bases and V 0 bases, and 6 bases lay outside the gene matches. The CDR3 spans 15 residues. CDR1 is LGHNA and CDR2 is YNFKEQ in the germline V gene.

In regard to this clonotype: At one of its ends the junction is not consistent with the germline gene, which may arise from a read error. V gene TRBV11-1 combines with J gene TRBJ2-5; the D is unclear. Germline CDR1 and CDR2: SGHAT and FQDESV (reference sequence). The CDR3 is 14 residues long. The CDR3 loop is CASSLGGGQESQYF. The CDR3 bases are TGTGCCAGCAGCTTAGGAGGTGGGCAAGAGTCCCAGTACTTC.